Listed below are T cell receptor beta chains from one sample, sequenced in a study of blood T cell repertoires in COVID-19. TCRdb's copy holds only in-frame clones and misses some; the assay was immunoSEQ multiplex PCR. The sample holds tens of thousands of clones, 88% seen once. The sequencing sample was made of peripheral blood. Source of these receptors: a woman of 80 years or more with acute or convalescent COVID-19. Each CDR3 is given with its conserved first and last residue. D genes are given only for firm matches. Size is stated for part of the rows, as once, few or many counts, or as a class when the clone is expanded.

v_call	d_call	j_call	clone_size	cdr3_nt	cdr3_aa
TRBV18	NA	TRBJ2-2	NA	TGTGCCAGCTCACCCCGTGCGGCAAACACCGGGGAGCTGTTTTTT	CASSPRAANTGELFF
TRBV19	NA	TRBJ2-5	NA	TGTGCCACCACGGACTATCTCGGTGGGGAGACCCAGTACTTC	CATTDYLGGETQYF
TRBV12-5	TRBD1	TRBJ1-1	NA	TGTGCTAGTGGTTTGACTACAGGGGTCGGGTATACTGAAGCTTTCTTT	CASGLTTGVGYTEAFF
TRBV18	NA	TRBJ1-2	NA	TGTGCCAGCTCACCACTATCAGGAACCAATAACTATGGCTACACCTTC	CASSPLSGTNNYGYTF
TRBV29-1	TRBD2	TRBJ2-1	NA	TGCAGCGAGACTAGCGGGGGCAATGAGCAGTTCTTC	CSETSGGNEQFF
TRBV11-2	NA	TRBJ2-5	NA	TGTGCCAGCAGCTTACAAGGGGTCCAAGAGACCCAGTACTTC	CASSLQGVQETQYF
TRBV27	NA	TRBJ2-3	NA	TGTGCCACCTGGGGGGCGGGGGCACGCACAGATACGCAGTATTTT	CATWGAGARTDTQYF
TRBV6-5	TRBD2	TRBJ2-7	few	TGTGCCAGCAGTTACTCTGCGACTAGCAACTACGAGCAGTACTTC	CASSYSATSNYEQYF
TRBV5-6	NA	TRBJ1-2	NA	TGTGCCAGCAGCTTGGGGTTCGCGGGAGGCTACACCTTC	CASSLGFAGGYTF
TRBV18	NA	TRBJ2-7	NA	TGTGCCAGCTCACCACGGCGACAGTCCTACGAGCAGTACTTC	CASSPRRQSYEQYF
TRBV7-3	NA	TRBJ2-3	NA	TGTGCCAGCAGCTCATCGCCGGGACTGCTTGCGGCAGATACGCAGTATTTT	CASSSSPGLLAADTQYF
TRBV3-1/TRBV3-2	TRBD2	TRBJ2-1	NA	TGTGCCAGCAGCCCTAGCGGGAGGGTGAACAATGAGCAGTTCTTC	CASSPSGRVNNEQFF
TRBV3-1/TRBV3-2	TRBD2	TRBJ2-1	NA	TGTGCCAGCAGCGGACTAGCGGGAGGGCCTAGTTCCTACAATGAGCAGTTCTTC	CASSGLAGGPSSYNEQFF
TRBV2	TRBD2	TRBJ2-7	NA	TGTGCCAGCAGGAGCGGGGGCAACTACGAGCAGTACTTC	CASRSGGNYEQYF
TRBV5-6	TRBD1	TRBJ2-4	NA	TGTGCCAGCAGCGCCGGGACAGGGGCCCCAGAAAACATTCAGTACTTC	CASSAGTGAPENIQYF
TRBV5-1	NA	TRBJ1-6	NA	TGCGCCAGCAGCCCCCTATCCGGGGTCTCGGGTTCACCCCTCCACTTT	CASSPLSGVSGSPLHF
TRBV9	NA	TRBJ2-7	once	TGTGCCAGCAGCGTAGAGGCAGGGACCTACGAGCAGTACTTC	CASSVEAGTYEQYF
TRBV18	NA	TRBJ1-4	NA	TGTGCCAGCTCACCAGGGGGCGCGGGTGAAAAACTGTTTTTT	CASSPGGAGEKLFF
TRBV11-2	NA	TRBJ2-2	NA	TGTGCCAGCAGCTCGCAGGGGGGAAACACCGGGGAGCTGTTTTTT	CASSSQGGNTGELFF
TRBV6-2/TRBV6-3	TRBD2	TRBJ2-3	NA	TGTGCCAGCAGTTACGGGACTAGCGGAACAGATACGCAGTATTTT	CASSYGTSGTDTQYF
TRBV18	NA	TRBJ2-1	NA	TGTGCCAGCTCACCTCAACTAGCTTACAATGAGCAGTTCTTC	CASSPQLAYNEQFF
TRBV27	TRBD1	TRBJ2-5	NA	TGTGCCAGCAGCCCGTTACTGGGACAGCAAGAGACCCAGTACTTC	CASSPLLGQQETQYF
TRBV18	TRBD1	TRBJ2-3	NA	TGTGCCAGCTCAAGTCTTTCCGGGACAGGTACAGATACGCAGTATTTT	CASSSLSGTGTDTQYF
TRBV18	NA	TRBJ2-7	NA	TGTGCCAGCTCACTTAACAGGGACGAGCAGTACTTC	CASSLNRDEQYF
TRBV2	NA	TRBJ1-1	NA	TGTGCCAGCAGTGAAGCCCCCCCGGGGTACACTGAAGCTTTCTTT	CASSEAPPGYTEAFF
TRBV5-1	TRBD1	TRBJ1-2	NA	TGCGCCAGCAGCTTGGGTTCATCGACAGGGCCCTATGGCTACACCTTC	CASSLGSSTGPYGYTF
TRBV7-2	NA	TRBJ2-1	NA	TGTGCCAGCAGCTTAGACGGGACCTACAATGAGCAGTTCTTC	CASSLDGTYNEQFF
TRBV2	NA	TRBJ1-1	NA	TGTGCCATCCAAGCGGGTAGGAACACTGAAGCTTTCTTT	CAIQAGRNTEAFF
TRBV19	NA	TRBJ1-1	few	TGTGCCAGTAGTATAGCCGGGGGGAGGAACACTGAAGCTTTCTTT	CASSIAGGRNTEAFF
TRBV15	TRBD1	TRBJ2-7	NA	TGTGCCACCAGCCGGGACAGAAGCTCCTACGAGCAGTACTTC	CATSRDRSSYEQYF
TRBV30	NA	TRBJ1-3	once	TGTGCCGGTGACACGCGGGCTGGAAACACCATATATTTT	CAGDTRAGNTIYF
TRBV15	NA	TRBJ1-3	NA	TGTGTCACCAGCAGAGAGGGCATCGGGGGTATTGGAAACACCATATATTTT	CVTSREGIGGIGNTIYF
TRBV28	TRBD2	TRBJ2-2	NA	TGTGCCAGCGGGACTAGCGGGAACACCGGGGAGCTGTTTTTT	CASGTSGNTGELFF
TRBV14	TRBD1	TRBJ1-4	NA	TGTGCCAGCAGCCGGGGGACAGGTGAAAAACTGTTTTTT	CASSRGTGEKLFF
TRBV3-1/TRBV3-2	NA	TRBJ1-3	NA	TGTGCCAGCAGCCAAGATCGTAGGGGCGTTGGAAACACCATATATTTT	CASSQDRRGVGNTIYF
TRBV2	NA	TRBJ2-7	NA	TGTGCCAGCAGTGAAGGGAGTATCTACGAGCAGTACTTC	CASSEGSIYEQYF
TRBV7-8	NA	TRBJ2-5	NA	TGTGCCAGCAGGGGACTTGCCACGACAGGGTCCGAGACCCAGTACTTC	CASRGLATTGSETQYF
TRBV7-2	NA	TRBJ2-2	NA	TGTGCCAGCAGTAGACAGACGAACACCGGGGAGCTGTTTTTT	CASSRQTNTGELFF
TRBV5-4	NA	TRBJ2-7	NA	TGTGCCAGCAGTTCCGACAGGTCCTACGAGCAGTACTTC	CASSSDRSYEQYF
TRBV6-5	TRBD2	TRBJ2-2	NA	TGTGCCAGCCTCCTTAGCGGGGGTCTCACCGGGGAGCTGTTTTTT	CASLLSGGLTGELFF
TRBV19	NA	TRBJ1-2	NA	TGTGCCTCGATCGGCTGGGGGCCAGGCCACGGCTACACCTTC	CASIGWGPGHGYTF
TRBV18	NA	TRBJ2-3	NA	TGTGCCAGCTCACCACGGCGGGTCGCCCAGGGCACAGATACGCAGTATTTT	CASSPRRVAQGTDTQYF
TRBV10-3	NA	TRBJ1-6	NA	TGTGCCATCAGTGAACTGGGGCCTAATTCACCCCTCCACTTT	CAISELGPNSPLHF
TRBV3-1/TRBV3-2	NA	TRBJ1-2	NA	TGTGCCAGCAGCCCGCGGGAGGGACGCAAGTTCGTTCGCTATGGCTACACCTTC	CASSPREGRKFVRYGYTF
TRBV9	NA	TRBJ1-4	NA	TGTGCCAGCAGCGTAGACACTCGAGGGGGTGAAAAACTGTTTTTT	CASSVDTRGGEKLFF
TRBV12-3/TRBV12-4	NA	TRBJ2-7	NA	TGTGCCAGCAGTGCGGGCCCTTACGAGCAGTACTTC	CASSAGPYEQYF
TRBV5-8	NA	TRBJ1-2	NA	TGTGCCAGCAGCGCCCCCGACCTGACAGGTGTGGGGGCCTATGGCTACACCTTC	CASSAPDLTGVGAYGYTF
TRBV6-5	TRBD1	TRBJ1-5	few	TGTGCCAGCATCCCCATACAGGGGGCAGGTCAGCCCCAGCATTTT	CASIPIQGAGQPQHF
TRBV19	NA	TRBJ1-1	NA	TGTGCCAGTAGTATAGCTCAACAGGGTCGAGGTGAAGCTTTCTTT	CASSIAQQGRGEAFF
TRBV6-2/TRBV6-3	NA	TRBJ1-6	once	TGTGCCAGCAGTTACGGAGGTCCAGCAAATTCACCCCTCCACTTT	CASSYGGPANSPLHF
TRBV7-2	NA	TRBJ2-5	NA	TGTGCCAGCAGCTTAGTTTTTTCGGGGGGCCTAAGTAGAGAGACCCAGTACTTC	CASSLVFSGGLSRETQYF
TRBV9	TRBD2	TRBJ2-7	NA	TGTGCCAGCAGCGTAGCTAGCGGGGATGTCTACGAGCAGTACTTC	CASSVASGDVYEQYF
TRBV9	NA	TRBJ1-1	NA	TGTGCCAGCAGCTTCGGACAGAAGAACACTGAAGCTTTCTTT	CASSFGQKNTEAFF
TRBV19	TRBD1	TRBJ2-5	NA	TGTGCCAGTAGTGAGGGGACAGGGCTACAAGAGACCCAGTACTTC	CASSEGTGLQETQYF